Given below is one T cell receptor (beta chain) in context. What antigen it recognizes has not been identified. One base away there is no much larger clone; base qualities are not given. This specimen comes from a study of pediatric ulcerative colitis (dated by TCRdb to between 2017 and 2020). At the level of the whole study: Of the ulcerative colitis patients, about seven had pancolitis and two had left-sided colitis, and histology in every patient was consistent with ulcerative colitis. Nine or ten newly diagnosed, treatment-naive pediatric ulcerative colitis patients and four non-IBD control children each provided paired blood and rectal samples. The Pediatric Ulcerative Colitis Activity Index classified a couple of patients as having mild disease, several as having moderate disease and three as having acute severe colitis. Study-wide conclusions, independent of this receptor: Because repertoires were derived from total lymphocyte DNA, patterns in rare subsets such as regulatory T cells may not have been reflected. Controls, mild-moderate and acute severe colitis patients were separated by rectal repertoire features, and reduced rectal diversity due to clonal expansions was observed in acute severe colitis. A couple of patients' blood samples yielded substantially fewer templates for technical reasons and were excluded from blood-rectal overlap analysis. The healthy control group was small, with only four individuals. Rectal pinch biopsies may have included blood-derived T cells, especially in patients with overt colitis. Compared with controls, ulcerative colitis patients showed significantly higher autologous blood-rectal clonal overlap, a finding that suggests increased T cell trafficking to inflamed tissue. A couple of rectal CDR3 clonotypes were present in all ulcerative colitis patients and in none of the controls.

Using the immunoSEQ TRB Survey service, rearranged CDR3 beta regions were amplified from genomic DNA with multiplex V and J primers. To keep depth equal across samples, survey-level sequencing depth of up to 500,000 reads per sample was applied. The libraries were purified and pooled, then sequenced using Illumina technology. Per the source publication's procedure: Productive clonality, sample overlap, pairwise scatters, CDR3 beta length, V/D/J gene usage and productiveness were all assessed with the immunoSEQ online tools. Calculated diversity was defined as the number of unique rearrangements divided by total templates, multiplied by 100, and Shannon and Simpson indices were computed as well. For principal component analysis, Z-score normalized data were analyzed with the R prcomp function and the ggbiplot package. Blood-rectal clonal overlap within each subject was quantified with Morisita's index. TCRdb's version of the immuneACCESS table is confined to in-frame rearrangements and falls short of the full clone set. An unresolved V gene accounts for under half of the shortfall where checked; the remainder is of unknown origin. V and J calls and clone size are those listed in that table; D and trimming were worked out from the DNA. The sample has about 36,000 clones on record, less than 80% of them singletons. The biggest ten clones account for 0.74% of the sample.

During colonoscopy, one to two pinch biopsies were obtained from the rectum for research purposes. Ulcerative colitis patients had received no immunosuppressive medication before the diagnostic colonoscopy. Before DNA isolation, rectal biopsies were subjected to proteinase K digestion. The Wizard kit (Promega) was used to extract genomic DNA from blood and intestinal samples. The CDR3 contains 13 residues, cysteine and phenylalanine counted. This entry keeps only the CDR3 DNA: 39 bases, framed from base 1. V and J are truncated by 8 bases and 4 bases respectively, leaving an intervening sequence of 14 bases. Sequences MGHDK (CDR1) and SYGVNS (CDR2) are obtained from the germline V gene.

The sequencing input was gut tissue. The rearranged segments are TRBV25-1 and TRBJ1-2, and possibly TRBD1, on 6 matching bases. This receptor was obtained from a boy younger than 18 with moderate ulcerative colitis. The DNA sequence follows: TGTGCCAGCGAGGACAGCAGCCTCTATGGCTACACCTTC. Its translation is CASEDSSLYGYTF.